One TCR beta chain is described in this entry. Its specificity is unknown. This record belongs to a study of beta chain features in type 1 diabetes. Study-level background: Examination covered under 110 million sorted cells spanning all samples. Study results and caveats: Equally in patients and controls, PCR might preferentially amplify shorter templates. Type 1 diabetes patients showed a moderate but significant shortening of TCRB CDR3s in all four CD4+ subsets.

Sorting based on CD45RO/CCR7/CD25/CD127/CD95/CD27 separated CD4+ naive, central memory, regulatory and stem cell-like memory cells. The sequenced template was cDNA made from the entire isolated RNA. Repertoires were generated with immunoSEQ multiplex PCR, while TCRdb's copy carries only in-frame clones and drops some. The repertoire consists of hundreds of thousands of clones, with around an eighth occurring once and the leading ten covering approximately 0.022%. The origin of this receptor is a man between 18 and 29 years old with type 1 diabetes. The specimen sequenced was naive CD4+ T cells from blood.

CDR3 in DNA: TGTGCCAGTAGTATCCCTGGAGATCGGGATAGCAATCAGCCCCAGCATTTT. Amino acid sequence: CASSIPGDRDSNQPQHF. This chain joins TRBV19 and TRBJ1-5; no firm D call. This CDR3 comprises 17 residues. The V gene's germline CDR1 is LNHDA and CDR2 SQIVND (reference sequence). The ends were cut back, 3 bases at V and 0 bases at J, with 15 bases in the middle.